This T cell receptor beta chain was identified during a study of resident and recirculating memory T cells in vitiligo. Study details: Shave-biopsy epidermis from lesional and nonlesional skin was sequenced alongside PBMCs.

No patient showed confetti depigmentation, a clinical sign of active disease. Only in-frame clones appear in the TCRdb table, and some are missing; sequencing was by immunoSEQ multiplex PCR. The repertoire has fewer than 85,000 clones, roughly nine tenths of them found once; the top ten carry approximately 4.8%. Trimming took 6 bases from V and 0 from J, leaving 15 bases between them. The length of the CDR3 is 16 residues. Germline V CDR1 and CDR2: MDHEN, SYDVKM. Specimen: blood. J is TRBJ1-5 and V is TRBV28; D possibly corresponds to TRBD1 (5 bases). The receptor was isolated from a male donor with vitiligo. For the CDR3, the DNA is TGTGCCAGCAGCCACCGGGGGAGGTATAGCAATCAGCCCCAGCATTTT. This sequence encodes CASSHRGRYSNQPQHF.